The T cell receptor (beta chain) under discussion was sequenced for a study of cytomegalovirus exposure and HLA in healthy donors. This CDR3 region has 15 residues. CDR1 is MNHNS and CDR2 is SASEGT in the germline V gene. The V segment lost 4 bases and the J segment 0 bases; nucleotides outside the gene matches: 4. Study conclusions and caveats: Across donors, sequencing depth was assumed by presence/absence analyses to be roughly uniform.

Vbeta (60) and Jbeta (13) primers were used in the PCR. This table comes from immunoSEQ multiplex PCR, and its TCRdb copy is limited to in-frame clones, with some not included. The data hold approximately 88,000 clones, with 64% observed a single time. In regard to this clone: Its target is unknown.

The material sequenced was PBMCs. The clonotype comes from a man aged 55 to 69 in good health and CMV-seronegative. This chain joins TRBV6-1 and TRBJ2-3, with TRBD1 matching 7 bases. The CDR3 DNA is TGTGCCAGCAGTGTTCGGGGACAGAGCACAGATACGCAGTATTTT. Translation gives CASSVRGQSTDTQYF.